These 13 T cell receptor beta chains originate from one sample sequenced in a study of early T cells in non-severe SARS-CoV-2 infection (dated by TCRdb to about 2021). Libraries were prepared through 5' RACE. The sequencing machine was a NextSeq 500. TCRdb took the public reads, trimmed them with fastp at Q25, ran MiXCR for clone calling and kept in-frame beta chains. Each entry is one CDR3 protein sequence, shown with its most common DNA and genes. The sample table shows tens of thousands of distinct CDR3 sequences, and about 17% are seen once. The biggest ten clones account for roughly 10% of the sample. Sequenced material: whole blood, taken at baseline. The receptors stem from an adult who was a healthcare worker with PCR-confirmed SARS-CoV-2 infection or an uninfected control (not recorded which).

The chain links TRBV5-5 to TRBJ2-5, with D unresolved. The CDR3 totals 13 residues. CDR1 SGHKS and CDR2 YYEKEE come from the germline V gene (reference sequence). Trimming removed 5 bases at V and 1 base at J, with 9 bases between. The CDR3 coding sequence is TGTGCCAGCAGGAAGACAAGCCAAGAGACCCAGTACTTC. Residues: CASRKTSQETQYF. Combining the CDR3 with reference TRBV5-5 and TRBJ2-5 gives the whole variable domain DAGVTQSPTHLIKTRGQQVTLRCSPISGHKSVSWYQQVLGQGPQFIFQYYEKEERGRGNFPDRFSARQFPNYSSELNVNALLLGDSALYLCASRKTSQETQYFGPGTRLLVL.

The CDR3 spells CASSDRGAYGYTF. The CDR3 DNA sequence: TGTGCCAGCAGTGACAGGGGGGCCTATGGCTACACCTTC. V usage is TRBV6-1 and J usage is TRBJ1-2; 7 bases map to TRBD1. Germline loops: CDR1 MNHNS, CDR2 SASEGT. This CDR3 has 13 residues. Trimming removed 3 bases from V and 4 bases from J; junction bases left unmatched: 2.

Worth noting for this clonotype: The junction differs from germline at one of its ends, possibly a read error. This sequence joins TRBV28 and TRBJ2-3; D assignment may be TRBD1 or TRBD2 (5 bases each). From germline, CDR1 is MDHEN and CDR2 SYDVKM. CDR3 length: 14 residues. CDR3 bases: TGTGCCAACAGTTTTGAGGGGTGGACAGATACGCAGTATTTT. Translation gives CANSFEGWTDTQYF.

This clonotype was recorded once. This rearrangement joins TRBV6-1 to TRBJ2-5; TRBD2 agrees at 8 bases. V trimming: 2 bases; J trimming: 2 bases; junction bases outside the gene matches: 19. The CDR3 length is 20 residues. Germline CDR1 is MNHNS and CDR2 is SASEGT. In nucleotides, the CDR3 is TGTGCCAGCAGTGAACGACTAGGGAGACAGGCGGGGGGTTTACAAGAGACCCAGTACTTC. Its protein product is CASSERLGRQAGGLQETQYF.

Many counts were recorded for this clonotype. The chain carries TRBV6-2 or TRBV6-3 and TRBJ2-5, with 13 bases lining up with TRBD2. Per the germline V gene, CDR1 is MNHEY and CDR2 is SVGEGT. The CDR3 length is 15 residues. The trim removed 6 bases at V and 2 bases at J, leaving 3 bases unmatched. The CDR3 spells CASSRLAGGQETQYF. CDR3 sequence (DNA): TGTGCCAGCAGCCGACTAGCGGGAGGTCAAGAGACCCAGTACTTC.

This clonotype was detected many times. CDR3 amino acids: CASSTLTLNEQFF. In DNA, the CDR3 is TGTGCCAGCAGTACTTTGACTTTGAATGAGCAGTTCTTC. The rearrangement uses TRBV6-2 or TRBV6-3 and TRBJ2-1; D gene unclear. The CDR3 loop spans 13 amino acids. Trimming left V 5 bases short and J 7 bases short, with 12 bases between. Germline CDR1 reads MNHEY; CDR2 reads SVGEGT.

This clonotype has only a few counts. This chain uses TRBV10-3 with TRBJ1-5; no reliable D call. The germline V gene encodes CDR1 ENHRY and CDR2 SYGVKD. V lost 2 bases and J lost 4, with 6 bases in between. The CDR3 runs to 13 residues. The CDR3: CAISEAGNQPQHF. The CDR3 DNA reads TGTGCCATCAGTGAGGCGGGAAATCAGCCCCAGCATTTT.

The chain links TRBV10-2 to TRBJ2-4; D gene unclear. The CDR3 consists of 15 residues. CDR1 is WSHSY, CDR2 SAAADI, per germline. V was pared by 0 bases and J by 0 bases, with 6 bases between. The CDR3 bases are TGCGCCAGCAGTGAGTCGAATGTAGCCAAAAACATTCAGTACTTC. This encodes CASSESNVAKNIQYF.

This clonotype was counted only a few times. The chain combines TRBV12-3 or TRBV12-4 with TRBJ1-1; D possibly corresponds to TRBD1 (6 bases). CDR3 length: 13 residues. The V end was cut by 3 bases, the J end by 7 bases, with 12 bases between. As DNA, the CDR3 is TGTGCCAGCAGTTTCCAGGGGCCGGGTGAAGCTTTCTTT. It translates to CASSFQGPGEAFF.

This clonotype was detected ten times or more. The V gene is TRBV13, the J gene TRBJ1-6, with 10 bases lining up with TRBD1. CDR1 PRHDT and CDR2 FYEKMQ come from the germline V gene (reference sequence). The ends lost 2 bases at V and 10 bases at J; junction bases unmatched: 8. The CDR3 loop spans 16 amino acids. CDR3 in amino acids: CASSLRQGAFVSPLHF. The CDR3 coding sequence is TGTGCCAGCAGCTTACGACAGGGGGCTTTCGTATCACCCCTCCACTTT.

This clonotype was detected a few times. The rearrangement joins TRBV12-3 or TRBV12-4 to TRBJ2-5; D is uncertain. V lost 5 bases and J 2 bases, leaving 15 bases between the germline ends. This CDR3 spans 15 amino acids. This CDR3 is CASSLTRAPQETQYF. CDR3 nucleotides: TGTGCCAGCAGTCTTACCCGGGCCCCACAAGAGACCCAGTACTTC.

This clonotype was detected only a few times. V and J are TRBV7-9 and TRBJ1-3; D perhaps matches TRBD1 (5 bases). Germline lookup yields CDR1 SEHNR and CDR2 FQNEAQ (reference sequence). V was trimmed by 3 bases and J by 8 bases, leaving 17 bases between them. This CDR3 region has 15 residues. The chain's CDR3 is CASSFLVQGVDTIYF. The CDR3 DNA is TGTGCCAGCAGCTTTCTGGTCCAGGGCGTTGACACCATATATTTT. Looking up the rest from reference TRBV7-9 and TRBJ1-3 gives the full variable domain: DTGVSQNPRHKITKRGQNVTFRCDPISEHNRLYWYRQTLGQGPEFLTYFQNEAQLEKSRLLSDRFSAERPKGSFSTLEIQRTEQGDSAMYLCASSFLVQGVDTIYFGEGSWLTVV.

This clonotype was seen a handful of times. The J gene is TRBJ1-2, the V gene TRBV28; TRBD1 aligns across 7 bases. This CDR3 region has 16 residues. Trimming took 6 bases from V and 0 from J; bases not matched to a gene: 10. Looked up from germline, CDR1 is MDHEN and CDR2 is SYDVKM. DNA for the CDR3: TGTGCCAGCAGCAAGCTACAGGGGAATGCTAACTATGGCTACACCTTC. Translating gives CASSKLQGNANYGYTF.